The 11 T cell receptor beta chains given below trace back to one sample, sequenced in a study of radiotherapy plus CTLA-4 blockade in lung cancer. Only in-frame clones appear in the TCRdb table, and some are missing; sequencing was by immunoSEQ multiplex PCR. The data show 90,000 to 100,000 clones, just over 85% seen once. Sequencing used peripheral blood, obtained from a patient treated with radiotherapy plus ipilimumab. These receptor sequences come from a human donor with non-small cell lung cancer that progressed on radiotherapy plus ipilimumab.

This chain uses TRBV15 with TRBJ2-1, with D maybe TRBD2 (5 bases). V lost 2 bases and J lost 5, with 13 bases in between. The length of the CDR3 is 15 residues. Germline assignment: CDR1 LNHNV and CDR2 YYDKDF (reference sequence). CDR3 bases: TGTGCCACCAGCAGAAGCGGAGCGTCAAACAATGAGCAGTTCTTC. Protein sequence: CATSRSGASNNEQFF.

This clone appeared a few times. The V call is TRBV10-2, the J call TRBJ2-7; TRBD1 is a possible D gene (6 bases). The germline V gene has CDR1 WSHSY and CDR2 SAAADI. Trimming took 8 bases from V and 2 from J, leaving 10 bases between them. The CDR3 extends over 12 amino acids. In DNA, the CDR3 is TGCGCCAGCGGACGACAGGCCTACGAGCAGTACTTC. Protein product: CASGRQAYEQYF.

This clone came up a few times. The genes are TRBV19 and TRBJ1-2; a possible D gene is TRBD1 (5 bases). V shed 4 bases and J shed 4 bases, with 16 bases lying between them. CDR1 and CDR2 from the germline V gene are LNHDA and SQIVND (reference sequence). CDR3 length: 15 residues. CDR3 nucleotides: TGTGCCAGTAGTAGAAGGGACTGGGTTATCTATGGCTACACCTTC. Translation gives CASSRRDWVIYGYTF.

The rearrangement uses TRBV21-1 and TRBJ2-2; no check of the table's D call, TRBD1, against the DNA was made. TRBV21-1 is a known pseudogene. The CDR3 consists of 17 residues. CDR3 amino acids: CASSKVYRVSNTGELFF. The CDR3 bases are TGTGCCAGCAGCAAAGTTTACAGGGTTTCGAACACCGGGGAGCTGTTTTTT.

The chain is built from TRBV27 and TRBJ2-5; 11 bases agree with TRBD2. The germline V gene has CDR1 MNHEY and CDR2 SMNVEV (reference sequence). The CDR3 sequence is 16 residues long. The trim removed 5 bases at V and 5 bases at J, leaving 10 bases unmatched. CDR3 loop: CASSPRLAGGWETQYF. DNA of the CDR3: TGTGCCAGCAGTCCCCGGCTAGCGGGAGGTTGGGAGACCCAGTACTTC.

The chain uses TRBV15 and TRBJ1-1; no firm D call. The germline V gene has CDR1 LNHNV and CDR2 YYDKDF (reference sequence). The V gene lost 0 bases and the J gene lost 7 bases, with 9 bases spanning the gap. This CDR3 has 13 residues. CDR3 nucleotide sequence: TGTGCCACCAGCAGAGACCTACTTGGTGAAGCTTTCTTT. Translating it yields CATSRDLLGEAFF.

The chain recombines TRBV5-1 with TRBJ2-1; D assignment may be TRBD1 or TRBD2 (5 bases each). Germline V CDR1 and CDR2: SGHRS, YFSETQ. The CDR3 consists of 15 residues. V lost 4 bases and J 10 bases, leaving 21 bases between the germline ends. CDR3 sequence: CASSPVPGRTMEQFF. CDR3 coding DNA: TGCGCCAGCAGCCCGGTGCCGGGACGCACAATGGAGCAGTTCTTC.

This chain uses TRBV7-3 with TRBJ1-1; 8 bases map to TRBD1. The germline V gene encodes CDR1 SGHTA and CDR2 FQGTGA. CDR3 size: 13 residues. Losses at the gene ends were 4 bases for V and 9 bases for J; bases not matched to a gene: 7. Here the CDR3 DNA reads TGTGCCAGCAGCTCGACCCAGGGGGCGCAAGCTTTCTTT. It translates to CASSSTQGAQAFF.

V is TRBV7-6 and J is TRBJ1-5; tentative D call: TRBD1 (6 bases). V was clipped by 4 bases and J by 6 bases, with 22 bases between them. This CDR3 is built from 17 residues. Germline CDR1 and CDR2: SGHVS and FNYEAQ. The CDR3 region has the DNA TGTGCCAGCAGCTCTGCTGGGGGCTCGGCTGGTGGTCAGCCCCAGCATTTT. It is translated as CASSSAGGSAGGQPQHF.

V usage is TRBV29-1 and J usage is TRBJ2-5; D is perhaps TRBD2 (6 bases). Trimming removed 0 bases from V and 4 bases from J, with 9 bases in between. Per the germline V gene, CDR1 is SQVTM and CDR2 is ANQGSEA. CDR3 size: 13 residues. CDR3 sequence reads: CSVEDRDSETQYF. The CDR3 region has the DNA TGCAGCGTTGAAGATCGGGACTCAGAGACCCAGTACTTC.

This clone showed up just a few times. V and J are TRBV18 and TRBJ1-3, with 7 bases that match TRBD1. Germline V gene lookup returns CDR1 KGHSH and CDR2 LQKENI. This CDR3 is built from 18 residues. V shed 2 bases and J 0 bases; nucleotides not matched to a gene: 10. CDR3 sequence (DNA): TGTGCCAGCTCACCAAGTGGGACAGCACTTTTCTCTGGAAACACCATATATTTT. It encodes CASSPSGTALFSGNTIYF.